The clone carrying this T cell receptor beta chain came up many times. Unique molecular identifiers were incorporated when the TCRbeta library was constructed. A single record per CDR3 protein comes from TCRdb applying MiXCR to the PCR reads. Of around 380,000 distinct CDR3 sequences in the sample, approximately 10% are singletons; the top ten hold about 5%. This record comes from a study of T-cell reconstitution after alpha-beta-depleted transplantation in children. V lost 4 bases and J lost 6; bases outside the gene matches: 7. The CDR3 totals 16 residues. CDR1 and CDR2 (germline): SEHNR, FQNEAQ (reference sequence).

This chain connects TRBV7-9 to TRBJ2-1; TRBD2 agrees at 12 bases. The sequence derives from a human donor who donated a stem cell graft to a child with acute myeloid leukemia. The specimen was PBMCs from the stem cell graft donor, collected from the stem cell graft. CDR3 protein: CASSSRLAGVINEQFF. DNA of the CDR3: TGTGCCAGCAGCTCCAGACTAGCGGGAGTGATCAATGAGCAGTTCTTC.